This T cell receptor (beta chain) is from a study of Ad26.COV2.S vaccination and SARS-CoV-2 variants. Across the whole study: Ad26.COV2.S, an intramuscular injection, was given once or twice 56 days apart.

As to treatment: over 15 received Ad26.COV2.S at low or high dose, single or two shots; roughly five received placebo; per-sample allocation not given. Material that was analyzed had been drawn on day 63 after the first vaccine or placebo injection. Findings and limits, study-wide: Non-spike TCR breadth showed similarity between vaccine and placebo recipients.

V lost 6 bases to trimming and J lost 2 bases, with 10 bases between them. This CDR3 has 13 residues. CDR1 and CDR2 (germline): ENHRY, SYGVKD. Assay: immunoSEQ multiplex PCR; the TCRdb copy retains only in-frame clones and omits some. Counted here are about 680,000 clones, about 89% occurring once; the ten biggest clones make up over 1.3%. This clone was detected once. Its specificity is unknown. This sample comprised peripheral blood, obtained in a trial of Ad26.COV2.S vaccine versus placebo. The clonotype originates from a person aged 18-65 years who received the Ad26.COV2.S COVID-19 vaccine or a placebo. The rearrangement links TRBV10-3 to TRBJ2-5; a weak D match, TRBD2 (5 bases). DNA for the CDR3: TGTGCCATCAGCCGGGGAACACAAGAGACCCAGTACTTC. Protein product: CAISRGTQETQYF.